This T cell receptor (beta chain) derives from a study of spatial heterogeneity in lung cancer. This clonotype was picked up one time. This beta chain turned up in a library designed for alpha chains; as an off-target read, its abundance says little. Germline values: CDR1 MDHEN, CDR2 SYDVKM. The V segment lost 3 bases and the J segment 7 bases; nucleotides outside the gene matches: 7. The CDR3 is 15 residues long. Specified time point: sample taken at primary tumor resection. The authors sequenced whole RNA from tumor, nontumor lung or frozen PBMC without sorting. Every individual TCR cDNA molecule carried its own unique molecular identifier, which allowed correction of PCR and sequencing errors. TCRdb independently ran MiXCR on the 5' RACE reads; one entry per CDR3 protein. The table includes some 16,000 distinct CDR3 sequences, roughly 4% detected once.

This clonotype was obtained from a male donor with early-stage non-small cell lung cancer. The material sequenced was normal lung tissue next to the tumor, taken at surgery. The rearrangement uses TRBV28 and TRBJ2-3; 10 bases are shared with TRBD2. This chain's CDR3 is CASSFHSGRAYTQYF. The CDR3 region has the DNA TGTGCCAGCAGTTTTCACAGCGGGAGGGCATATACGCAGTATTTT.